The clone carrying this T cell receptor beta chain has only a few counts. TCRdb independently ran MiXCR on the RT-PCR reads; one entry per CDR3 protein. The table shows about 540,000 distinct CDR3 sequences, with approximately 20% occurring only once. The data belong to a study of response to subunit inactivated influenza vaccine. The same data also contributed to another study, on T cells expressing NK-cell markers. That investigation notes: What made the TCR beta cDNA was 5'RACE template switching with UMIs.

The sequencing used CD4+ T cells sorted from PBMCs, collected 11 to 12 days after vaccination. The source is a man aged 50-59 years who received an inactivated influenza vaccine.

The CDR3 DNA is TGTGCCAGCAGCCAAGAGAGGGGGATCATCTCCACTGAAGCTTTCTTT. This codes for CASSQERGIISTEAFF. The rearrangement links TRBV3-1 to TRBJ1-1, with D perhaps TRBD1 (6 bases). Germline lookup yields CDR1 LGHDT and CDR2 YNNKEL (reference sequence). V was pared by 0 bases and J by 4 bases, with 15 bases between. The CDR3 runs to 16 residues.